Listed below are T cell receptor beta chains from one sample, sequenced in a study of early stage breast cancer tumors. The repertoire was sequenced with immunoSEQ multiplex PCR; TCRdb's copy has only in-frame clones and lacks some. The sample has some 11,000 clones; around 73% are singletons. Sequencing was performed on breast tumor tissue. All receptors come from a person aged 40 to 50 with breast cancer. CDR3s include the opening cysteine and the closing phenylalanine or tryptophan. The D gene is left open where the match is weak. The listing skips clone size in some rows; elsewhere it reads once, few, many or a size class.

NA	TRBV23-1	NA	TRBJ2-6	CASSQPRPRGTVAGANVLTF	TGCGCCAGCAGTCAACCCCGCCCCCGGGGGACGGTCGCTGGGGCCAACGTCCTGACTTTC
NA	TRBV11-2	NA	TRBJ2-2	CASSPVVGGELFF	TGTGCCAGCAGCCCAGTAGTGGGCGGGGAGCTGTTTTTT
NA	TRBV2	TRBD2	TRBJ2-5	CASKKTSGSGETQYF	TGTGCCAGCAAAAAAACTAGCGGGAGCGGGGAGACCCAGTACTTC
NA	TRBV4-1	NA	TRBJ1-6	CASSRTWELGSPLHF	TGCGCCAGCAGCCGGACCTGGGAGTTGGGTTCACCCCTCCACTTT
NA	TRBV6-5	NA	TRBJ2-7	CASSSPRGAYEQYF	TGTGCCAGCAGCTCACCTCGGGGAGCCTACGAGCAGTACTTC
NA	TRBV5-1	NA	TRBJ2-3	CASSLGPGGTDTQYF	TGCGCCAGCAGCTTGGGTCCAGGGGGCACAGATACGCAGTATTTT
NA	TRBV30	NA	TRBJ2-7	CAWSVPPLAEPYEQYF	TGTGCCTGGAGTGTACCCCCCCTTGCGGAACCCTACGAGCAGTACTTC
NA	TRBV16	TRBD1	TRBJ1-2	CASSQDRGYGYTF	TGTGCCAGCAGCCAAGACAGGGGCTATGGCTACACCTTC
NA	TRBV7-9	TRBD1	TRBJ2-1	CASSSRTEGGGPEQFF	TGTGCCAGCAGCTCTAGGACCGAAGGGGGCGGCCCTGAGCAGTTCTTC
medium-sized	TRBV6-1	NA	TRBJ2-3	CASRRAGRGGTQYF	TGTGCCAGCAGAAGGGCGGGGAGGGGGGGGACGCAGTATTTT
NA	TRBV4-2	TRBD2	TRBJ2-7	CASSQEPGGSTHEQYF	TGTGCCAGCAGCCAAGAACCGGGCGGGAGCACCCACGAGCAGTACTTC
NA	TRBV11-1	TRBD2	TRBJ2-3	CASSWGTSATDTQYF	TGTGCCAGCAGCTGGGGGACTAGCGCCACAGATACGCAGTATTTT
NA	TRBV2	NA	TRBJ1-2	CASTYGQTLYTF	TGTGCCAGCACTTACGGCCAGACCCTCTACACCTTC
few	TRBV19	NA	TRBJ1-3	CASSIGQQTGNTIYF	TGTGCCAGTAGTATAGGACAGCAGACTGGAAACACCATATATTTT
NA	TRBV7-2	TRBD1	TRBJ2-7	CASSQGVRTYEQYF	TGTGCCAGCAGCCAGGGGGTGAGAACCTACGAGCAGTACTTC
NA	TRBV7-2	NA	TRBJ1-3	CASSLYGGSSGNTIYF	TGTGCCAGCAGCTTATATGGGGGGAGCTCTGGAAACACCATATATTTT
NA	TRBV20-1	NA	TRBJ2-7	CSARGEYEQYF	TGCAGTGCTAGGGGAGAATACGAGCAGTACTTC
NA	TRBV5-1	NA	TRBJ1-1	CASSLDQGMNTEAFF	TGCGCCAGCAGCTTGGATCAGGGGATGAACACTGAAGCTTTCTTT
NA	TRBV11-2	NA	TRBJ2-5	CASSLALEGQYF	TGTGCCAGCAGCTTAGCTTTGGAGGGCCAGTACTTC
NA	TRBV5-6	NA	TRBJ1-2	CASSLPGNYGYTF	TGTGCCAGCAGCTTGCCGGGGAACTATGGCTACACCTTC
NA	TRBV6-1	TRBD1	TRBJ2-7	CASNIGQENSEQYF	TGTGCCAGCAACATCGGACAGGAGAATTCCGAGCAGTACTTC
NA	TRBV27	TRBD2	TRBJ2-4	CASSWGGGGRKSIQYF	TGTGCCAGCAGTTGGGGGGGTGGCGGGAGGAAGAGCATTCAGTACTTC
once	TRBV18	NA	TRBJ2-1	CASSPRQNYNEQFF	TGTGCCAGCTCACCGAGACAAAACTACAATGAGCAGTTCTTC